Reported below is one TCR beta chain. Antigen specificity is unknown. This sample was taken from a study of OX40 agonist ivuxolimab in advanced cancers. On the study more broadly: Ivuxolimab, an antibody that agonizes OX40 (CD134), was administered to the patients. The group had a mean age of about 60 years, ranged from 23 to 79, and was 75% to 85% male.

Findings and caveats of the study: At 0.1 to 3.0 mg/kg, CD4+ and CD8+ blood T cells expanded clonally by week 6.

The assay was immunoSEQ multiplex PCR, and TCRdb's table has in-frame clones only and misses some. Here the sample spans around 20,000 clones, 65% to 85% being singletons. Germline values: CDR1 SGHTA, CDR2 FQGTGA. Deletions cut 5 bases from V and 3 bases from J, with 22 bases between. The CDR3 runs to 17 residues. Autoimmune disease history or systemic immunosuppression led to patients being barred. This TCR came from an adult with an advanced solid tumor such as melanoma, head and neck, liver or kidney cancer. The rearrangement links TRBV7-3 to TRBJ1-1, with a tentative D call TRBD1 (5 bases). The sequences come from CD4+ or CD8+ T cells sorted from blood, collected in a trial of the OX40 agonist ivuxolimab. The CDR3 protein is CASSPLGEGQGDTEAFF. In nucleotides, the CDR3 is TGTGCCAGCAGCCCCCTAGGTGAGGGCCAAGGGGACACTGAAGCTTTCTTT.